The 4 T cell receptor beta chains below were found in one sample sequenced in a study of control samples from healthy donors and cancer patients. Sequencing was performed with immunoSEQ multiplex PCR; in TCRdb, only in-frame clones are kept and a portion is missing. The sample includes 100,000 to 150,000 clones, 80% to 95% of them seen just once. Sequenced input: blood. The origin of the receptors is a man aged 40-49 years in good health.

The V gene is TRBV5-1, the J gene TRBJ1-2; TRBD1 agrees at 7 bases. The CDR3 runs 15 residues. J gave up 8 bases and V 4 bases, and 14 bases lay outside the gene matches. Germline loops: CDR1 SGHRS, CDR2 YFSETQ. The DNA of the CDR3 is TGCGCCAGCAGCCTCATCGGACAGGCCACTGGGGGCTACACCTTC. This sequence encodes CASSLIGQATGGYTF.

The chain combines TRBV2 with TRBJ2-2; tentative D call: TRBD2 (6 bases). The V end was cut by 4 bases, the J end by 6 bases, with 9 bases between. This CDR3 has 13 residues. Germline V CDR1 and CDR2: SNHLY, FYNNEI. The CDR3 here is CASSVEGPGELFF. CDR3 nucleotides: TGTGCCAGCAGTGTGGAGGGGCCCGGGGAGCTGTTTTTT.

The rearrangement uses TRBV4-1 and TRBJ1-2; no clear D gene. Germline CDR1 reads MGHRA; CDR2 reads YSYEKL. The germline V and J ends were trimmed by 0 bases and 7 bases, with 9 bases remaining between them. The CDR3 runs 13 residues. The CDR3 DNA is TGCGCCAGCAGCCAAGAAAACTATGGTGGCTACACCTTC. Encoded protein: CASSQENYGGYTF.

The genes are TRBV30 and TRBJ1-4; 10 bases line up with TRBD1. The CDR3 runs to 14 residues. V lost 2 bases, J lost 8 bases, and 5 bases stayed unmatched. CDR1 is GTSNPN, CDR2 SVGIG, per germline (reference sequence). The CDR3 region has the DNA TGTGCCTGGAGTATAGGGACAGGGGTGGAAAAACTGTTTTTT. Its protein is CAWSIGTGVEKLFF.